The sequence of this T cell receptor (beta chain) was determined in a study of blood T cell repertoires in COVID-19. About the research overall: Acute and convalescent COVID-19 specimens originated in the United States, Italy and Spain.

Study processing details: Amplified reference gene primers provided the basis for estimating nucleated cell counts. Sequenced by immunoSEQ multiplex PCR; TCRdb stores in-frame clones only, minus some. Clone size and V and J calls were adopted from that table, with D and trimming inferred from the DNA. Of a few hundred thousand clones in the sample, about 85% are singletons; the top ten hold 18%. V dropped 4 bases and J dropped 4; count of bases not matched to a gene: 7. There are 14 residues in the CDR3. Germline loops: CDR1 SGHNT, CDR2 YENEEA. This clone was counted once. Participants, roughly 18 to 90 years old, spanned around 25 US areas.

The TCR sequence derives from a man aged 40-49 years who had recovered from COVID-19. Source material: PBMCs or T cells enriched from blood (not recorded which). The chain carries TRBV11-3 and TRBJ2-7, with 7 nucleotides matching TRBD1. CDR3 residues: CASSSGTDNYEQYF. CDR3 nucleotide sequence: TGTGCCAGCAGCTCTGGGACAGATAATTACGAGCAGTACTTC.